This TCR beta chain stems from a study of cytomegalovirus exposure and HLA in healthy donors. 60 Vbeta and 13 Jbeta primers were used in PCR. Repertoires were generated with immunoSEQ multiplex PCR, while TCRdb's copy carries only in-frame clones and drops some. The top ten clones hold 8.2% of a sample with roughly 120,000 clones, around two thirds of them seen once. Study observations and caveats: In most subjects, TCR beta sequences reportedly gave accurate predictions of HLA-A and HLA-B alleles.

Note on this clone: What it binds is not known.

V lost 4 bases and J lost 8, with 14 bases in between. Germline-derived CDR1 and CDR2 are LGHNA and YNFKEQ. The CDR3 runs 13 residues. The clonotype originates from a woman in her thirties or forties in good health and CMV-seropositive. The chain has TRBV4-2 and TRBJ1-2; D is unclear. The specimen was PBMCs. The CDR3, as DNA: TGTGCCAGCAGCCCGGGAGGGCTGGGCGGCTACACCTTC. Its protein product is CASSPGGLGGYTF.